One and the same sample provided the 5 T cell receptor beta chains below, sequenced in a study of blood T cell repertoires in COVID-19. Libraries were prepared by immunoSEQ multiplex PCR; TCRdb keeps only in-frame clonotypes and omits some of them. The table lists more than 90,000 clones, 84% of them singletons. Input material: peripheral blood. These receptors were taken from a human donor in a cohort sampled during active COVID-19.

In nucleotides, the CDR3 is TGTGCCAGCAGTGAACGCGATAATTCACCCCTCCACTTT. Protein product: CASSERDNSPLHF. The chain recombines TRBV9 with TRBJ1-6, with D hard to call. Germline values: CDR1 SGDLS, CDR2 YYNGEE. Between the trimmed V and J ends, which lost 5 bases and 5 bases, there was a span of 8 bases. The CDR3 is made up of 13 amino acids.

The J gene is TRBJ2-7, the V gene TRBV21-1; the listed D gene, TRBD1, was not tested against the DNA. TRBV21-1 is an annotated pseudogene. The CDR3 has 13 amino acids. DNA of the CDR3: TGTGCCAGCAGCAAAGCTGGGGGCCCGCCACACCAATTC. This gives the protein CASSKAGGPPHQF.

The chain combines TRBV4-2 with TRBJ2-2; 10 bases line up with TRBD2. V shed 3 bases, J shed 1 base, and the junction held 8 bases outside the gene matches. The germline CDR1 and CDR2 sequences are LGHNA and YNFKEQ. CDR3 length: 18 residues. The CDR3 reads CASSQDVLAGRNTGELFF. For the CDR3, the DNA is TGTGCCAGCAGCCAGGATGTACTAGCGGGACGGAACACCGGGGAGCTGTTTTTT.

The chain recombines TRBV19 with TRBJ1-4, with D tentatively TRBD1 (6 bases). CDR3 size: 15 residues. V lost 7 bases and J 3 bases, leaving 15 bases between the germline ends. CDR1 and CDR2 (germline): LNHDA, SQIVND (reference sequence). CDR3 nucleotide sequence: TGTGCCAGTAAAGGAAGGGCAGGGGCTAATGAAAAACTGTTTTTT. This sequence encodes CASKGRAGANEKLFF.

The chain employs TRBV11-1 and TRBJ1-5; no firm D call. V was pared by 1 base and J by 4 bases, with 11 bases between. This CDR3 has 15 residues. In germline, CDR1 is SGHAT, CDR2 FQDESV (reference sequence). The CDR3 coding sequence is TGTGCCAGCAGCTTAGGGTGGGGAGAAAATCAGCCCCAGCATTTT. This encodes CASSLGWGENQPQHF.